Each of the 9 T cell receptor beta chains below was sequenced from the same sample in a study of CD8 T cells in ankylosing spondylitis. General study results and limits: Apparently characteristic of ankylosing spondylitis blood was a TCR beta motif (roughly 8 highly homologous variants).

TCRdb reprocessed the 5' RACE reads with MiXCR, giving one entry per CDR3 protein. The sample yields hundreds of thousands of distinct CDR3 sequences, 9.5% to 15% seen once. Their antigens remain unidentified. Sequenced: blood, either unsorted or a sorted T cell fraction (not recorded which). Every receptor here comes from a male donor with ankylosing spondylitis.

This clonotype has only a few counts. The V and J genes are TRBV12-3 or TRBV12-4 and TRBJ2-3; no reliable D call. The CDR3 is 12 residues long. V was cut by 6 bases and J by 6 bases, with 10 bases left in between. The CDR3 DNA sequence: TGTGCCAGCAGCCTCTTAATGGATACGCAGTATTTT. It encodes CASSLLMDTQYF.

This clonotype was picked up a small number of times. The J gene is TRBJ2-1, the V gene TRBV20-1; 10 nucleotides agree with TRBD2. The CDR3 is made up of 15 amino acids. V gave up 3 bases and J gave up 3 bases; unmatched junction bases: 5. Germline assignment: CDR1 DFQATT and CDR2 SNEGSKA (reference sequence). The CDR3 spells CSASPLAGDYNEQFF. The CDR3 nucleotides read TGCAGTGCTAGCCCCCTAGCGGGGGACTACAATGAGCAGTTCTTC.

The chain is built from TRBV14 and TRBJ2-5; no clear D gene. The CDR3 runs 13 residues. Trimming removed 4 bases from V and 7 bases from J, with 13 bases in between. Germline V gives CDR1 SGHDN, CDR2 FVKESK. DNA of the CDR3: TGTGCCAGCAGCCCCTACACCGGACGGACCCAGTACTTC. Its translation is CASSPYTGRTQYF.

This clonotype was seen a few times. J is TRBJ2-7 and V is TRBV15; D is perhaps TRBD1 or TRBD2 (5 bases each). CDR1 is LNHNV and CDR2 is YYDKDF in the germline V gene (reference sequence). Trimming cost V 7 bases and J 0 bases, with 10 bases left between them. The CDR3 is 13 amino acids. CDR3 amino acids: CATNRDLSYEQYF. CDR3 in DNA: TGTGCCACCAACCGGGACCTCTCCTACGAGCAGTACTTC.

This sequence joins TRBV19 and TRBJ2-3; D might be TRBD1 (5 bases). The V and J ends lost 5 bases and 7 bases respectively, with 22 bases between them. The CDR3 is made up of 16 amino acids. The germline CDR1 and CDR2 sequences are LNHDA and SQIVND (reference sequence). The CDR3, as DNA: TGTGCCAGTAGTTCGAAATTCCGACAGCAGGCTTATACGCAGTATTTT. Protein sequence: CASSSKFRQQAYTQYF.

This clonotype occurred a few times. V gene TRBV24-1 combines with J gene TRBJ2-2; tentative D call: TRBD1 (7 bases). The length of the CDR3 is 14 residues. Per the germline V gene, CDR1 is KGHDR and CDR2 is SFDVKD. V gave up 3 bases and J gave up 5 bases, with 9 bases separating them. In DNA, the CDR3 is TGTGCCACCAGTGATCCAGGGGGGACCGGGGAGCTGTTTTTT. Its protein is CATSDPGGTGELFF.

This chain joins TRBV21-1 and TRBJ2-7; no DNA check was done on the table's D call, TRBD2. TRBV21-1 counts as a pseudogene. This CDR3 comprises 15 residues. The CDR3 loop reads CASSKPPGYIDEQYF. CDR3 in DNA: TGTGCCAGCAGCAAACCTCCTGGATATATCGACGAGCAGTACTTC.

This clonotype was seen only a few times. The CDR3 nucleotides are TGTGCCTGGAGTGCACCGGGACTAGAAGTACTCTACGAGCAGTACGTC. Translated, it gives CAWSAPGLEVLYEQYV. The rearrangement links TRBV30 to TRBJ2-7; 8 bases fit TRBD2. The CDR3 is made up of 16 amino acids. Germline CDR1 is GTSNPN and CDR2 is SVGIG (reference sequence). Trimming at V came to 1 base and at J to 3 bases, leaving 11 bases not matched to a gene.

The DNA for the CDR3 is TGCAGTGCTAGCCGGGACCCTGTAAGCAATCAGCCCCAGCATTTT. Protein sequence: CSASRDPVSNQPQHF. V usage is TRBV20-1 and J usage is TRBJ1-5, with D perhaps matching TRBD1 (5 bases). The CDR3 sequence is 15 residues long. CDR1 is DFQATT, CDR2 SNEGSKA, per germline (reference sequence). Trimming stripped 3 bases from V and 1 base from J, with 13 bases between.